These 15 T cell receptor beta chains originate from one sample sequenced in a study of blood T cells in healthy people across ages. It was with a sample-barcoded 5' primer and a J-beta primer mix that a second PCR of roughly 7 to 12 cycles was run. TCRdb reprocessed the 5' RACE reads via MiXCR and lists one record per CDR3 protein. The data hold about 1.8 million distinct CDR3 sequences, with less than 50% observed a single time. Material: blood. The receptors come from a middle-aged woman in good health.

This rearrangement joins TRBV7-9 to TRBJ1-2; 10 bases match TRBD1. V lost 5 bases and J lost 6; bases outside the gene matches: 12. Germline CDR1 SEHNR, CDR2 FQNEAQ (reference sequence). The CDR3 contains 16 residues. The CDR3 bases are TGTGCCAGCAGCCGGCGGGACAGGGGTTTCATGGATGGCTACACCTTC. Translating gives CASSRRDRGFMDGYTF. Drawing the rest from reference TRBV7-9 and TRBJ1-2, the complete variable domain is DTGVSQNPRHKITKRGQNVTFRCDPISEHNRLYWYRQTLGQGPEFLTYFQNEAQLEKSRLLSDRFSAERPKGSFSTLEIQRTEQGDSAMYLCASSRRDRGFMDGYTFGSGTRLTVV.

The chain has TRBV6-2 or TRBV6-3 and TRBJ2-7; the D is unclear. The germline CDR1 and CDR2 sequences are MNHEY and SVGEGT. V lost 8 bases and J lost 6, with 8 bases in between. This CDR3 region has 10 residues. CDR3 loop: CASENVEQYF. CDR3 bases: TGTGCCAGCGAGAATGTCGAGCAGTACTTC.

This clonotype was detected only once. The CDR3 nucleotides read TGTGCCACCAGCAGAAACCAGAGGGTGGGGAGTGGGCAGCCCCAGCATTTT. Residues: CATSRNQRVGSGQPQHF. The chain links TRBV15 to TRBJ1-5; no clear D gene. The V gene's germline CDR1 is LNHNV and CDR2 YYDKDF (reference sequence). V lost 2 bases and J lost 7, with 21 bases in between. This CDR3 comprises 17 residues.

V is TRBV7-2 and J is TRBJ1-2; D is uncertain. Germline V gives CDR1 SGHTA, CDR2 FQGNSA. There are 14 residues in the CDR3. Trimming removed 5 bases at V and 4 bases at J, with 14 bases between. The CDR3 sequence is CASSGGRDFYGYTF. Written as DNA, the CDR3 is TGTGCCAGCAGCGGAGGACGAGACTTCTATGGCTACACCTTC.

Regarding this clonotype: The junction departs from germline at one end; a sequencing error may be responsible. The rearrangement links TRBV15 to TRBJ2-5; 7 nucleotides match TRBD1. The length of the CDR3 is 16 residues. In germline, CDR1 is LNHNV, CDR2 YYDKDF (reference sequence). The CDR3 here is CAISRERQGLFETQYF. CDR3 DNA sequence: TGTGCCATCAGCAGAGAAAGACAGGGTTTGTTCGAGACCCAGTACTTC.

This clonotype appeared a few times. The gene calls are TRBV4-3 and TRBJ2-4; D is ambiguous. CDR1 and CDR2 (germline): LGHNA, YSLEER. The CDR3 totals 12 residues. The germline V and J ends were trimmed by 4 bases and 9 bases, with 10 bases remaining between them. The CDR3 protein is CASSPQAGIQYF. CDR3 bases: TGCGCCAGCAGCCCCCAGGCTGGCATTCAGTACTTC.

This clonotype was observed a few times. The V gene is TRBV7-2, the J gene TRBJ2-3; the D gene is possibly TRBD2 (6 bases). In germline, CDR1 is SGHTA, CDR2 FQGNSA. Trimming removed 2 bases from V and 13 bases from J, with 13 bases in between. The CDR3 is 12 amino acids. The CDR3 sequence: CASSLNTGVKYF. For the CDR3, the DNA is TGTGCCAGCAGCTTAAATACGGGGGTTAAGTATTTT.

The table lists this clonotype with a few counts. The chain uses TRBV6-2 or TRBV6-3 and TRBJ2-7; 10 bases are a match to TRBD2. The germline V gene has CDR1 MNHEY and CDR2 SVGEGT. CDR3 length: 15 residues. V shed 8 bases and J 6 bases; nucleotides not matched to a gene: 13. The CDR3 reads CASGPIAGGNREQYF. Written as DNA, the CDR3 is TGTGCCAGCGGCCCAATAGCGGGGGGTAACCGCGAGCAGTACTTC.

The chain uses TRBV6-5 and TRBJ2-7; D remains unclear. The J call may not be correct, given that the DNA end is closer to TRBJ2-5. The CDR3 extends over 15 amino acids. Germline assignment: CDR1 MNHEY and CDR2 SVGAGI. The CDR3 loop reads CASSANWGLQETQYF. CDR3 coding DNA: TGTGCCAGCAGTGCGAATTGGGGTCTTCAAGAGACCCAGTACTTC.

The chain's CDR3 is CASSLGLAGGKAKNIQYF. CDR3 nucleotide sequence: TGTGCCAGCAGCTTGGGACTAGCGGGGGGGAAGGCCAAAAACATTCAGTACTTC. J is TRBJ2-4 and V is TRBV7-9, with 16 positions matching TRBD2. CDR3 size: 18 residues. V lost 3 bases to trimming and J lost 1 base; unmatched junction nucleotides: 3. The germline V gene encodes CDR1 SEHNR and CDR2 FQNEAQ (reference sequence). Full variable domain (outside the CDR3, taken from reference TRBV7-9 and TRBJ2-4): DTGVSQNPRHKITKRGQNVTFRCDPISEHNRLYWYRQTLGQGPEFLTYFQNEAQLEKSRLLSDRFSAERPKGSFSTLEIQRTEQGDSAMYLCASSLGLAGGKAKNIQYFGAGTRLSVL.

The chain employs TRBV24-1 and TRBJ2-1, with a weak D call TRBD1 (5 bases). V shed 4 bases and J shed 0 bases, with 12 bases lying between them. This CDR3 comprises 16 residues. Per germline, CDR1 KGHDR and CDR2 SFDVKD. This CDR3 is CATSDPGSRSYNEQFF. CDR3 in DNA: TGTGCCACCAGTGACCCAGGGTCCCGCTCCTACAATGAGCAGTTCTTC.

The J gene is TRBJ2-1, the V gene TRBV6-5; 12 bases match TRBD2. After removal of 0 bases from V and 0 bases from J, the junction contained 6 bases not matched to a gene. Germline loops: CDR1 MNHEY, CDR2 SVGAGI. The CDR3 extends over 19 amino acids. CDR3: CASSYSASGGASSYNEQFF. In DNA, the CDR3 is TGTGCCAGCAGTTACTCGGCTAGCGGGGGGGCGAGCTCCTACAATGAGCAGTTCTTC.

The CDR3: CASSQVASGGGADTQYF. DNA of the CDR3: TGTGCCAGCAGCCAAGTAGCAAGCGGAGGGGGGGCAGATACGCAGTATTTT. The chain couples TRBV4-2 to TRBJ2-3; maybe TRBD2 (7 bases). The ends were cut back, 1 base at V and 4 bases at J, with 18 bases in the middle. CDR3 length equals 17 residues. Germline CDR1 is LGHNA and CDR2 is YNFKEQ.

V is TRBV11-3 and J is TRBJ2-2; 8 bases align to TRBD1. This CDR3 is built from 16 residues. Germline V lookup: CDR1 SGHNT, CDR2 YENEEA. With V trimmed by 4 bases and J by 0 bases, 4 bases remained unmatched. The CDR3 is CASSSGQGSNTGELFF. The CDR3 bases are TGTGCCAGCAGCTCCGGACAGGGCTCGAACACCGGGGAGCTGTTTTTT.

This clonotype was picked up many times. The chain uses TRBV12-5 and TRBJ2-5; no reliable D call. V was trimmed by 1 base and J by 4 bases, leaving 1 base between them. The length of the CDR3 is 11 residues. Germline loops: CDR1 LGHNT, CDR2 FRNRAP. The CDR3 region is CASGLGETQYF. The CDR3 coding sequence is TGTGCTAGTGGTTTGGGAGAGACCCAGTACTTC.